The 5 T cell receptor beta chains below come from one sample, sequenced in a study of cytomegalovirus exposure and HLA in healthy donors. The PCR contained 60 Vbeta and 13 Jbeta primers. Profiled with immunoSEQ multiplex PCR; TCRdb holds only in-frame clones, not every one. Its clone listing holds 150,000 to 200,000 clones. Material: PBMCs. The receptors derive from a woman aged 60 to 75 in good health and CMV-seronegative.

The gene calls are TRBV4-1 and TRBJ2-1; 11 positions match TRBD2. Unmatched junction bases numbered 5, after V lost 0 bases and J lost 7 bases. CDR1 is MGHRA and CDR2 is YSYEKL in the germline V gene. The CDR3 covers 16 residues. The CDR3 region has the DNA TGCGCCAGCAGCCAAGAATTAGCGGGGGGGCTTAATGAGCAGTTCTTC. This encodes CASSQELAGGLNEQFF.

V and J are TRBV15 and TRBJ1-1; D perhaps matches TRBD1 (6 bases). Germline assignment: CDR1 LNHNV and CDR2 YYDKDF (reference sequence). Trimming took off 8 bases at V and 3 bases at J, with 10 bases between the two ends. The CDR3 extends over 12 amino acids. The CDR3 bases are TGTGCCACCGGGACACATTACACTGAAGCTTTCTTT. Translating it yields CATGTHYTEAFF.

The V and J genes are TRBV12-5 and TRBJ1-1; possibly TRBD1 for D (5 bases). Germline CDR1 reads LGHNT; CDR2 reads FRNRAP. Trimming removed 5 bases at V and 6 bases at J, with 13 bases between. The CDR3 spans 13 residues. The CDR3: CASGLRQGAEAFF. In nucleotides, the CDR3 is TGTGCTAGTGGTCTCAGACAAGGGGCTGAAGCTTTCTTT.

The chain uses TRBV7-8 and TRBJ1-5, with 9 bases aligning to TRBD1. V was pared by 8 bases and J by 7 bases, with 12 bases of the junction left unmatched. The CDR3 is made up of 15 amino acids. CDR1 is SGHVS and CDR2 is FQNEAQ in the germline V gene. CDR3 residues: CASSRETGGGQPQHF. The CDR3 DNA follows: TGTGCCAGCTCGCGAGAGACAGGGGGTGGCCAGCCCCAGCATTTT.

J is TRBJ2-1 and V is TRBV11-2; D ambiguous. Germline V gene data show CDR1 as SGHAT and CDR2 as FQNNGV. V shed 5 bases and J shed 5 bases, with 7 bases lying between them. This CDR3 is built from 12 residues. The CDR3 DNA reads as TGTGCCAGCAGCCGAGCCCACAATGAGCAGTTCTTC. Translation: CASSRAHNEQFF.